The present T cell receptor beta chain was sequenced within a study of control samples from healthy donors and cancer patients. Sequenced by immunoSEQ multiplex PCR; TCRdb stores in-frame clones only, minus some. The profile shows roughly 180,000 clones, 94% of them singletons. Source material: blood. This sequence originates from a young woman in good health.

The chain's CDR3 is CASSLLERRPTDTQYF. The CDR3 nucleotides read TGTGCCAGCAGCTTGCTCGAGCGGAGGCCCACAGATACGCAGTATTTT. This chain joins TRBV5-5 and TRBJ2-3; D is perhaps TRBD2 (5 bases). The CDR3 covers 16 residues. Trimming pared 1 base from V and 2 bases from J, leaving 14 bases between. CDR1 and CDR2 (germline): SGHKS, YYEKEE (reference sequence). The variable domain in full, with the rest retrieved from reference TRBV5-5 and TRBJ2-3, is DAGVTQSPTHLIKTRGQQVTLRCSPISGHKSVSWYQQVLGQGPQFIFQYYEKEERGRGNFPDRFSARQFPNYSSELNVNALLLGDSALYLCASSLLERRPTDTQYFGPGTRLTVL.